A selection of T cell receptor beta chains follows, all from one sample in a study of STAT5B mutations in CD4+ large granular lymphocyte leukemia. Profiled with immunoSEQ multiplex PCR; TCRdb holds only in-frame clones, not every one. The table has around 1,700 clones, over 60% seen once. Sequences were obtained from PBMCs. These receptors were obtained from a woman aged 70-85 years with CD4+ T-cell large granular lymphocyte leukemia. CDR3s include the opening cysteine and the closing phenylalanine or tryptophan. A D gene is named only where the DNA matches it firmly. Clone size is not always given. Where it is, it says once, few, many or a class for expanded clones.

>TRBD2|TRBJ2-1|-|TRBV11-2
TGTGCCAGCAGCGTAGGCGGTAGCGGGAGGGCCCGGGTCTACAATGAGCAGTTCTTC
CASSVGGSGRARVYNEQFF
>-|TRBJ1-5|-|TRBV6-6
TGTGCCAGCAGTTACTCCCCGAGTCAGCCCCAGCATTTT
CASSYSPSQPQHF
>-|TRBJ1-2|-|TRBV6-1
TGTGCCAGCTCGCCCGAGTTGCGGGGCTACACCTTC
CASSPELRGYTF
>-|TRBJ2-1|once|TRBV5-1
TGCGCCAGCAGCTCGGACGCGGCGAACAATGAGCAGTTCTTC
CASSSDAANNEQFF
>-|TRBJ2-1|-|TRBV7-2
TGTGCCAGCAGCTTAGCGCTATACAATGAGCAGTTCTTC
CASSLALYNEQFF
>-|TRBJ2-5|once|TRBV9
TGTGCCAGCAGCGTACGGTTCGGGGAGACCCAGTACTTC
CASSVRFGETQYF
>-|TRBJ2-5|-|TRBV9
TGTGCCAGCAGCGCCCGGGGGACACCTCAAGAGACCCAGTACTTC
CASSARGTPQETQYF
>TRBD1|TRBJ1-5|-|TRBV7-3
TGTGCCAGCAGTTTTACAGGGGCAGGGGATCAGCCCCAGCATTTT
CASSFTGAGDQPQHF
>-|TRBJ2-1|-|TRBV30
TGTGCCTGGAGTGTACTTTTAGCGAGGCTGTCGGATGAGCAGTTCTTC
CAWSVLLARLSDEQFF
>TRBD2|TRBJ2-1|-|TRBV10-1
TGCGCCAGCAGTTACGCGACTAGCGGGGGGTACAATGAGCAGTTCTTC
CASSYATSGGYNEQFF
>-|TRBJ2-5|-|TRBV29-1
TGCAGCGTAAACAGAGACCAAGAGACCCAGTACTTC
CSVNRDQETQYF
>TRBD2|TRBJ2-1|few|TRBV5-4
TGTGCCAGCAGTACAACTAGCGGGAGCCGGGATGAGCAGTTCTTC
CASSTTSGSRDEQFF
>-|TRBJ1-4|-|TRBV2
TGTGCCAGCATAGCAGGGCTGACTAATGAAAAACTGTTTTTT
CASIAGLTNEKLFF
>-|TRBJ2-2|-|TRBV19
TGTGCCAGTAGTAGTATTCTGGGGGCCGTGTCGAACACCGGGGAGCTGTTTTTT
CASSSILGAVSNTGELFF
>-|TRBJ1-1|-|TRBV11-2
TGTGCCAGCAGCTTAGTTAGCACCTTGAACACTGAAGCTTTCTTT
CASSLVSTLNTEAFF
>-|TRBJ1-2|-|TRBV7-3
TGTGCCAGCAGCTTAACGGACAGAAACTATGGCTACACCTTC
CASSLTDRNYGYTF
>TRBD1|TRBJ1-5|few|TRBV7-9
TGTGCCAGCAGTTTTACAGGGGCAGGGGATCAGCCCCAGCATTTT
CASSFTGAGDQPQHF
>TRBD1|TRBJ1-1|-|TRBV5-1
TGCGCCAGCAGCGCCCGACAGGGGTCGCACACTGAAGCTTTCTTT
CASSARQGSHTEAFF
>-|TRBJ2-2|-|TRBV30
TGTGCCTGGAGAGGGTTCGGGGAGCTGTTTTTT
CAWRGFGELFF
>-|TRBJ2-1|few|TRBV30
TGTGCCTGGACCCCTCGGGGTTTAACCTACAATGAGCAGTTCTTC
CAWTPRGLTYNEQFF